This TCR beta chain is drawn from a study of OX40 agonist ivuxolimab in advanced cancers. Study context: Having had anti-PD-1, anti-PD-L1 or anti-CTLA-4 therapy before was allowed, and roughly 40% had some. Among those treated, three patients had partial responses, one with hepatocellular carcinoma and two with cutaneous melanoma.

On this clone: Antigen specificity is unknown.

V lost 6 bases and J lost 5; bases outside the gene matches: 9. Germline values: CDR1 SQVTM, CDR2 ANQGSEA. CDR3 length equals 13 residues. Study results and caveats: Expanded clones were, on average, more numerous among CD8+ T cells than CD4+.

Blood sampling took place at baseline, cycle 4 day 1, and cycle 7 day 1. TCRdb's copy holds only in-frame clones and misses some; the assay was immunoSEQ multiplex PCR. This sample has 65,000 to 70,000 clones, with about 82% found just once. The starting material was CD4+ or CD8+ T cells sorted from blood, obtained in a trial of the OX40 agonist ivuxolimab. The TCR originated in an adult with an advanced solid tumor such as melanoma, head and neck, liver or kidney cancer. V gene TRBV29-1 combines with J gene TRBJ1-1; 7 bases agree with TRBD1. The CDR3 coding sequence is TGCAGCGTCCCCGGGACAGCTAGGACTGAAGCTTTCTTT. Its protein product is CSVPGTARTEAFF. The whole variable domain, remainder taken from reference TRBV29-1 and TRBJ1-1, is SAVISQKPSRDICQRGTSLTIQCQVDSQVTMMFWYRQQPGQSLTLIATANQGSEATYESGFVIDKFPISRPNLTFSTLTVSNMSPEDSSIYLCSVPGTARTEAFFGQGTRLTVV.